This is a list of T cell receptor beta chains from one sample in a study of blood T cell repertoires in COVID-19. Method: immunoSEQ multiplex PCR; TCRdb's copy keeps in-frame clones and lacks some. The repertoire holds more than 300,000 clones, with around 89% as singletons. Input material: peripheral blood. The receptors were gathered from a woman between 25 and 40 years old with COVID-19, enrolled during active disease. The CDR3 runs from the conserved cysteine through the conserved F or W. Each record gives: V gene, clone size, J gene, D gene, CDR3 DNA, CDR3 protein. A D gene is named only where the DNA matches it firmly. Clone size is shown for a subset of rows, as once, few, many or a class of expanded clone.

>TRBV5-1|.|TRBJ1-2|.
TGCGCCAGCAGCTCGGAATCTACAGGACAGAATAATGGCTACACCTTC
CASSSESTGQNNGYTF
>TRBV5-1|.|TRBJ1-6|.
TGCGCCGGCTTAGCTAACTGGAGGCGTAGATTCAGGAGCTCCTATAATTCACCCCTCCACTTT
CAGLANWRRRFRSSYNSPLHF
>TRBV7-2|.|TRBJ1-1|.
TGTGCCAGCAGCTCGTCAAGGGGGAACACTGAAGCTTTCTTT
CASSSSRGNTEAFF
>TRBV3-1/TRBV3-2|.|TRBJ2-5|.
TGTGCCAGCAGCCCCAGAAGTGAGACCCAGTACTTC
CASSPRSETQYF
>TRBV29-1|.|TRBJ2-7|.
TGCAGCGTGCTAGTACAGGGTACCTACGAGCAGTACTTC
CSVLVQGTYEQYF
>TRBV5-1|.|TRBJ1-3|.
TGCGCCAGCAGCTTGGACAGTTCTGGAAACACCATATATTTT
CASSLDSSGNTIYF
>TRBV5-1|.|TRBJ2-3|.
TGCGCCAGCAGCCAGGGCACCCGCACAGATACGCAGTATTTT
CASSQGTRTDTQYF
>TRBV27|.|TRBJ2-3|.
TGTGCCAGCAGTCCCCATCCGGGTACGCAGTATTTT
CASSPHPGTQYF
>TRBV18|.|TRBJ1-1|.
TGTGCCAGCTCATTCGGACAGATTGGGTCCAGGGCGGCTGAAGCTTTCTTT
CASSFGQIGSRAAEAFF
>TRBV6-5|.|TRBJ2-3|TRBD1
TGTGCCAGCAGTCGGGACAGTGGAGATACGCAGTATTTT
CASSRDSGDTQYF
>TRBV19|.|TRBJ2-2|.
TGTGCCAGTAGTTTTGGGAGGAACACCGGGGAGCTGTTTTTT
CASSFGRNTGELFF
>TRBV2|.|TRBJ2-7|TRBD1
TGTGCCAGCAGTGAAGGAGGACAGGGCTACGAGCAGTACTTC
CASSEGGQGYEQYF
>TRBV9|few|TRBJ1-3|.
TGTGCCAGCAGCCCTACCCCGGGGACACGAGGAAACACCATATATTTT
CASSPTPGTRGNTIYF
>TRBV28|.|TRBJ1-1|.
TGTGCCAGCAGTTTACAGGGTTCGTCTGAAGCTTTCTTT
CASSLQGSSEAFF
>TRBV7-2|many|TRBJ2-7|.
TGTGCCAGCAGCTTTAGCCCAGGGATCGGCTACGAGCAGTACTTC
CASSFSPGIGYEQYF
>TRBV6-2/TRBV6-3|.|TRBJ2-2|.
TGTGCCAGCAGTTACGAGGGGGCCGGGGAGCTGTTTTTT
CASSYEGAGELFF
>TRBV5-6|.|TRBJ1-2|.
TGTGCCAGCAGCCTGGGAACAGGGTTCTATGGCTACACCTTC
CASSLGTGFYGYTF
>TRBV6-5|.|TRBJ1-2|.
TGTGCCAGCAGTCCGGGATCTAACTATGGCTACACCTTC
CASSPGSNYGYTF
>TRBV19|.|TRBJ2-7|.
TGTGCCAGTAGTATTTCTGGCCTCCTGAACGAGCAGTACTTC
CASSISGLLNEQYF
>TRBV11-3|.|TRBJ2-3|.
TGTGCCAGCAGCTTACTCTTTTCGGATACGCAGTATTTT
CASSLLFSDTQYF
>TRBV13|few|TRBJ1-1|.
TGTGCCAGCAGCTTAGGTTTGGGGGCTTACACTGAAGCTTTCTTT
CASSLGLGAYTEAFF
>TRBV28|.|TRBJ1-1|TRBD1
TGTGCCAGCAGTCCATCAGGGGGAAGAGGCACTGAAGCTTTCTTT
CASSPSGGRGTEAFF
>TRBV5-1|.|TRBJ1-1|TRBD1
TGCGCCAGCAGTCCAGACAGGGGCTTGGGCACTGAAGCTTTCTTT
CASSPDRGLGTEAFF
>TRBV30|.|TRBJ2-5|TRBD1
TGTGCCTGGAGTTTCACGGGACAGATTTTAGCGACCCAGTACTTC
CAWSFTGQILATQYF
>TRBV3-1/TRBV3-2|.|TRBJ1-1|.
TGTGCCAGCAGCCAAGGGACAGTGCCTCTAGGTTTCTTT
CASSQGTVPLGFF
>TRBV2|.|TRBJ2-6|.
TGTGCCAGCAGTGTAAGGGGCGCTGGGGCCAACGTCCTGACTTTC
CASSVRGAGANVLTF
>TRBV18|.|TRBJ1-1|.
TGTGCCAGCTCACCGGCGCAGGTGAACACTGAAGCTTTCTTT
CASSPAQVNTEAFF
>TRBV28|.|TRBJ1-1|TRBD1
TGTGCCAGCATTTCCCATGCCCTCCAGGGGGTAAACACTGAAGCTTTCTTT
CASISHALQGVNTEAFF
>TRBV19|few|TRBJ1-4|TRBD1
TGTGCCAGGACGCACAAGGGACAGACTAATGAAAAACTGTTTTTT
CARTHKGQTNEKLFF
>TRBV5-1|.|TRBJ2-1|TRBD1
TGCGCCAGCAGCTTAGGGGACAGGGCCAATGAGCAGTTCTTC
CASSLGDRANEQFF
>TRBV19|.|TRBJ1-4|.
TGTGCCAGTAGTATTTATGAGGCAACTAATGAAAAACTGTTTTTT
CASSIYEATNEKLFF
>TRBV7-3|.|TRBJ1-1|TRBD1
TGTGCCAGCAGCTTAACGGAACAGGGGAAGGTTACAACTGAAGCTTTCTTT
CASSLTEQGKVTTEAFF
>TRBV19|.|TRBJ1-5|.
TGTGCCAGTAGCCGGGGGGGAGATAATCAGCCCCAGCATTTT
CASSRGGDNQPQHF
>TRBV11-3|.|TRBJ2-5|.
TGTGCCAGCAAAACCCCGGGGGAAGAGACCCAGTACTTC
CASKTPGEETQYF
>TRBV7-8|.|TRBJ1-5|.
TGTGCCAGCAGCTTAGCGGCCAGGGGAAGCAATCAGCCCCAGCATTTT
CASSLAARGSNQPQHF
>TRBV7-3|once|TRBJ2-1|.
TGTGCCAGCAGCTTCTCCCAGAACAATGAGCAGTTCTTC
CASSFSQNNEQFF
>TRBV30|.|TRBJ1-2|TRBD1
TGTGCCTGGAGTGGCTACTATACTCAGGGGGCGGTCGATGGCTACACCTTC
CAWSGYYTQGAVDGYTF
>TRBV5-1|.|TRBJ2-7|.
TGCGCCAGCAGCTTGACTGCCCCCTCCTACGAGCAGTACTTC
CASSLTAPSYEQYF
>TRBV9|once|TRBJ2-2|TRBD2
TGTGCCAGCAGCGCCCCAGTGAGCATCGGGGGGATTTCGAACACCGGGGAGCTGTTTTTT
CASSAPVSIGGISNTGELFF
>TRBV9|.|TRBJ1-5|TRBD1
TGTGCCAGCAGCGCGGGGACAGTCAATCAGCCCCAGCATTTT
CASSAGTVNQPQHF